The clone carrying this TCR beta chain was detected only a few times. Antigen specificity is unknown. No conserved phenylalanine or tryptophan ends this CDR3, so it is likely a read error. This entry comes from a study of T-cell reconstitution after alpha-beta-depleted transplantation in children. Study-level findings and limits: About two months after transplant, alpha-beta T cells reportedly came from several hundred expanded graft clones. The authors attributed T-cell counts and diversity one year after transplant mostly to newly produced T cells. Elevated TCRbeta diversity at day 60 was traced, in some patients, to surviving recipient T cells and thymic progenitors.

Unique molecular identifiers tagged the TCRbeta library. TCRdb re-called the PCR reads through MiXCR, storing one row per CDR3 protein. In the table there are roughly 300,000 distinct CDR3 sequences, 11% of which are singletons. Germline CDR1 reads SGHTA; CDR2 reads FQGNSA. CDR3 length: 15 residues. Trimming removed 1 base at V and 5 bases at J, with 12 bases between. The TCR sequence derives from a male patient between 2 and 15 years old who had a stem cell transplant for chronic granulomatous disease, so the T cells may come from the graft donor. The chain couples TRBV7-2 to TRBJ2-4, with D possibly TRBD1 on 6 matching bases. The starting material was peripheral blood, obtained 180 days after TCRalphabeta/CD19-depleted stem cell transplant. CDR3 nucleotide sequence: TGTGCCAGCAGCTTAGAGTCGGCAGGGGAAAACATTCAGTACTCC. This gives the protein CASSLESAGENIQYS.